By sample share, the clone carrying this TCR beta chain is medium-sized (0.01 to 0.1%). What it binds is not known. The data were obtained in a study of CD8 T cells in ankylosing spondylitis. The V gene end was trimmed by 6 bases and the J gene end by 4 bases; junction bases not matched to a gene: 9. The CDR3 runs to 15 residues. The germline V gene has CDR1 MDHEN and CDR2 SYDVKM. TCRdb called the 5' RACE reads again in MiXCR, with one record for every CDR3 protein. This sample has about 160,000 distinct CDR3 sequences, with about 16% found just once. Whole-study findings and limits: Within ankylosing spondylitis blood, a TCR beta motif made up of seven to nine highly homologous variants appeared to be characteristic. The study looked at matched synovial fluid samples from ankylosing spondylitis patients. Disease-linked clones were reported to be significantly enriched there. Prior work had noted some motif variants in reactive arthritis blood and synovial fluid. CD8+ disease-linked clones were present at relatively low frequencies in blood.

The gene calls are TRBV28 and TRBJ1-5; 7 bases are a match to TRBD1. Sample: blood, either unsorted or a sorted T cell fraction (not recorded which). The TCR originated in a male donor with ankylosing spondylitis or in good health (not recorded which). This CDR3 is CASSARQGRNQPQHF. In DNA, the CDR3 is TGTGCCAGCAGCGCCCGACAGGGACGAAATCAGCCCCAGCATTTT. Full variable domain (remainder filled in from reference TRBV28 and TRBJ1-5): DVKVTQSSRYLVKRTGEKVFLECVQDMDHENMFWYRQDPGLGLRLIYFSYDVKMKEKGDIPEGYSVSREKKERFSLILESASTNQTSMYLCASSARQGRNQPQHFGDGTRLSIL.